Each of the 22 T cell receptor beta chains below was sequenced from the same sample in a study of shared clonotypes between healthy human individuals. Method: immunoSEQ multiplex PCR; TCRdb's copy keeps in-frame clones and lacks some. The table shows about 1 million clones, with approximately 78% occurring only once. Sequencing was performed on memory CD4+ T cells from PBMCs. Subset indicated: CD45RA-negative fraction. These receptor sequences come from a man between 18 and 35 years old in good health. Some clones in this sample may be carry-over from other donors' samples.

The chain couples TRBV2 to TRBJ2-2, with a tentative D call TRBD1 (6 bases). This CDR3 spans 15 amino acids. CDR1 is SNHLY, CDR2 FYNNEI, per germline. The V end lost 2 bases, the J end lost 4 bases, and 11 bases lay between the germline ends. The CDR3 DNA sequence: TGTGCCAGCAGTGAAAGGGGGATGGCCACCGGGGAGCTGTTTTTT. Protein product: CASSERGMATGELFF.

This chain uses TRBV7-9 with TRBJ2-3; D may be TRBD2 (6 bases). Germline assignment: CDR1 SEHNR and CDR2 FQNEAQ (reference sequence). The V end lost 1 base, the J end lost 2 bases, and 10 bases lay between the germline ends. There are 15 residues in the CDR3. CDR3 DNA sequence: TGTGCCAGCAGCTTAGGGTCGGGGGACACAGATACGCAGTATTTT. The encoded protein is CASSLGSGDTDTQYF.

The chain couples TRBV5-1 to TRBJ2-7; the D gene is possibly TRBD2 (5 bases). Trimming stripped 0 bases from V and 5 bases from J, with 9 bases between. Per germline, CDR1 SGHRS and CDR2 YFSETQ. The CDR3 extends over 13 amino acids. The CDR3 coding sequence is TGCGCCAGCAGCTTGGAGGAGACTAACGAGCAGTACTTC. Translating it yields CASSLEETNEQYF.

This chain links TRBV7-3 with TRBJ2-6; 7 nucleotides agree with TRBD1. Germline assignment: CDR1 SGHTA and CDR2 FQGTGA. This CDR3 region has 18 residues. The ends lost 0 bases at V and 1 base at J; junction bases unmatched: 6. CDR3 nucleotide sequence: TGTGCCAGCAGCTTAACTGGACAGGTCCAATCTGGGGCCAACGTCCTGACTTTC. Translation: CASSLTGQVQSGANVLTF.

The chain recombines TRBV10-3 with TRBJ2-1; D gene unclear. Trimming shortened V by 8 bases and J by 3 bases, and 11 bases separated the two germline ends. The germline V gene encodes CDR1 ENHRY and CDR2 SYGVKD. The CDR3 contains 13 residues. CDR3 sequence reads: CAIGQPIYNEQFF. The CDR3, as DNA: TGTGCCATCGGCCAGCCGATCTACAATGAGCAGTTCTTC.

The chain joins TRBV10-3 to TRBJ1-1; a possible D gene is TRBD1 (6 bases). Germline CDR1 and CDR2: ENHRY and SYGVKD. The CDR3 has 16 residues. V lost 3 bases and J lost 0, with 14 bases in between. The DNA for the CDR3 is TGTGCCATCAGTGATACAAGGACAGCCATGAACACTGAAGCTTTCTTT. Protein: CAISDTRTAMNTEAFF.

This chain links TRBV12-2 with TRBJ2-5. TRBV12-2 is a known pseudogene. The CDR3 sequence is 13 residues long. The CDR3 DNA reads TGTGCAAGTCGCTTAAGGTCTCCGGAGACCCAGTACTTC. This encodes CASRLRSPETQYF.

This clone appeared a single time. Its ends do not fully match the called genes, so a read error is possible. The CDR3 is CASSGDRIPNIGELFF. The CDR3 nucleotides read TGTGCCAGCAGTGGGGACAGAATTCCGAACATCGGGGAGCTGTTTTTT. The V and J genes are TRBV2 and TRBJ2-2; 7 nucleotides match TRBD1. The CDR3 is made up of 16 amino acids. Germline V lookup: CDR1 SNHLY, CDR2 FYNNEI. Looking up the rest from reference TRBV2 and TRBJ2-2 gives the full variable domain: EPEVTQTPSHQVTQMGQEVILRCVPISNHLYFYWYRQILGQKVEFLVSFYNNEISEKSEIFDDQFSVERPDGSNFTLKIRSTKLEDSAMYFCASSGDRIPNIGELFFGEGSRLTVL.

The CDR3 region has the DNA TGTGCCAGCAGCCGGGAGCGGGAAGAGACCCAGTACTTC. It yields the protein CASSREREETQYF. The chain has TRBV7-2 and TRBJ2-5, with TRBD2 as a possible D gene (6 bases). The V gene lost 5 bases and the J gene lost 3 bases, with 10 bases spanning the gap. This CDR3 has 13 residues. Germline V gene lookup returns CDR1 SGHTA and CDR2 FQGNSA.

This rearrangement joins TRBV19 to TRBJ1-5; D call uncertain. Germline CDR1 is LNHDA and CDR2 is SQIVND (reference sequence). The CDR3 totals 15 residues. The V end was cut by 3 bases, the J end by 3 bases, with 12 bases between. Written as DNA, the CDR3 is TGTGCCAGTAGTATGGTGGACGGCTACAATCAGCCCCAGCATTTT. Its translation is CASSMVDGYNQPQHF.

Concerning this clone itself: Other nucleotide sequences from this sample produce the same CDR3. V gene TRBV28 combines with J gene TRBJ2-7; D gene uncertain. The V gene lost 3 bases and the J gene lost 1 base, with 4 bases spanning the gap. CDR1 and CDR2 from the germline V gene are MDHEN and SYDVKM. There are 12 residues in the CDR3. In nucleotides, the CDR3 is TGTGCCAGCAGTTTGTCTTCCTACGAGCAGTACTTC. Protein product: CASSLSSYEQYF.

About this clone: The same CDR3 is also encoded by other DNA sequences in this sample. The rearrangement links TRBV5-1 to TRBJ2-7; TRBD2 might be the D (7 bases). Trimming removed 0 bases at V and 0 bases at J, with 10 bases between. Per germline, CDR1 SGHRS and CDR2 YFSETQ. The CDR3 loop spans 15 amino acids. In nucleotides, the CDR3 is TGCGCCAGCAGCTTGGCCGCGGGGGCCTCCTACGAGCAGTACTTC. Translated, it gives CASSLAAGASYEQYF.

This chain connects TRBV7-9 to TRBJ2-2, with 9 bases aligning to TRBD1. With 5 bases clipped from V and 3 bases from J, the junction kept 13 bases outside the gene matches. Germline V gene sequence: CDR1 SEHNR, CDR2 FQNEAQ (reference sequence). CDR3 length: 18 amino acids. In DNA form, the CDR3 reads TGTGCCAGCAGCCGACTCTTTACCCGGGACAGGGACACCGGGGAGCTGTTTTTT. Its protein product is CASSRLFTRDRDTGELFF.

V gene TRBV4-1 combines with J gene TRBJ2-7, with a possible D match to TRBD1 (5 bases). The V end lost 4 bases, the J end lost 2 bases, and 12 bases lay between the germline ends. CDR3 length equals 14 residues. Germline CDR1 MGHRA, CDR2 YSYEKL. The CDR3 sequence: CASSLRAGTYEQYF. For the CDR3, the DNA is TGCGCCAGCAGCCTCAGGGCAGGGACCTACGAGCAGTACTTC.

The genes are TRBV4-1 and TRBJ2-1; 12 bases are a match to TRBD2. The germline V gene encodes CDR1 MGHRA and CDR2 YSYEKL. V shed 2 bases and J 4 bases; nucleotides not matched to a gene: 9. This CDR3 has 18 amino acids. The CDR3 is CASSQSGLAGTLYNEQFF. CDR3 DNA sequence: TGCGCCAGCAGCCAAAGTGGACTAGCGGGAACATTATACAATGAGCAGTTCTTC.

This chain joins TRBV6-1 and TRBJ1-2; weak D call: TRBD1 (5 bases). Trimming left V 5 bases short and J 7 bases short, with 17 bases between. This CDR3 comprises 14 residues. CDR1 is MNHNS and CDR2 is SASEGT in the germline V gene. This CDR3 is CASSLGEGMGGYTF. CDR3 DNA: TGTGCCAGCAGTCTCGGGGAGGGGATGGGTGGCTACACCTTC.

V is TRBV5-4 and J is TRBJ2-7; D uncertain. Germline V gives CDR1 SGHNT, CDR2 YYREEE (reference sequence). CDR3 length: 13 residues. Trimming pared 0 bases from V and 6 bases from J, leaving 10 bases between. CDR3 DNA sequence: TGTGCCAGCAGCTTGGCCGGGCTGGGCGAGCAGTACTTC. Translating it yields CASSLAGLGEQYF. The variable domain in full, completed from reference TRBV5-4 and TRBJ2-7, reads ETGVTQSPTHLIKTRGQQVTLRCSSQSGHNTVSWYQQALGQGPQFIFQYYREEENGRGNFPPRFSGLQFPNYSSELNVNALELDDSALYLCASSLAGLGEQYFGPGTRLTVT.

This clone came up once. This chain joins TRBV21-1 and TRBJ1-1; the D call in the table, TRBD1, was not verified against the DNA. TRBV21-1 constitutes a pseudogene. The CDR3 is made up of 19 amino acids. Written as DNA, the CDR3 is TGTGCCAGCAGCAAAGTTCAGGGGTGTCAGGGGGGTAGGAGGACTGAAGCTTTCTTT. It yields the protein CASSKVQGCQGGRRTEAFF.

This chain connects TRBV19 to TRBJ2-1; D is unclear. V lost 6 bases and J lost 10, with 10 bases in between. The germline gives CDR1 LNHDA, CDR2 SQIVND (reference sequence). This CDR3 has 11 residues. CDR3 region: CASRASGEQFF. The CDR3 DNA reads TGTGCCAGTAGAGCCAGTGGGGAGCAGTTCTTC.

The chain carries TRBV4-2 and TRBJ2-1; D might be TRBD2 (6 bases). This CDR3 is built from 14 residues. Germline V gene data show CDR1 as LGHNA and CDR2 as YNFKEQ. The V end was cut by 4 bases, the J end by 10 bases, with 17 bases between. CDR3 region: CASSRDWPSREQFF. The CDR3 nucleotides are TGTGCCAGCAGCCGGGACTGGCCCAGCCGGGAGCAGTTCTTC.

The chain uses TRBV6-5 and TRBJ2-4; D may be TRBD1 (5 bases). V lost 6 bases and J lost 8, with 20 bases in between. The CDR3 has 15 amino acids. Per the germline V gene, CDR1 is MNHEY and CDR2 is SVGAGI. The CDR3 region is CASSRPTQVLYIQYF. Here the CDR3 DNA reads TGTGCCAGCAGCCGGCCCACACAGGTTTTATACATTCAGTACTTC.

In the case of this clone: The same CDR3 can be traced to other DNA sequences in this sample. The CDR3 sequence: CASSPDRGDYGYTF. CDR3 coding DNA: TGCGCCAGCAGCCCTGACAGGGGGGACTATGGCTACACCTTC. The chain has TRBV5-1 and TRBJ1-2; 9 nucleotides line up with TRBD1. The V segment lost 4 bases and the J segment 3 bases; nucleotides outside the gene matches: 4. The CDR3 sequence is 14 residues long. Germline V gene lookup returns CDR1 SGHRS and CDR2 YFSETQ.